This T cell receptor beta chain was sequenced for a study of T cells after posttransplantation cyclophosphamide. The study, taken as a whole, reports: Donor-recipient repertoire similarity was low at 1-2 months, rising over year one.

The CDR3 has 16 amino acids. V lost 3 bases, J lost 4 bases, and 6 bases stayed unmatched. Germline lookup yields CDR1 MNHEY and CDR2 SMNVEV (reference sequence). In regard to this clone: Antigen specificity is unknown. In the same sample, other DNA sequences code for this CDR3.

Profiling relied on immunoSEQ multiplex PCR, and the TCRdb table lists in-frame clones only, not all of them. The sample shows about 9,100 clones, nearly 99% of them seen only once. Material for sequencing was naive CD8+ T cells sorted from PBMCs. The chain employs TRBV27 and TRBJ1-6; 7 nucleotides agree with TRBD1. This receptor was identified in a man aged 50-60 years in good health, CMV-negative, and a related stem cell transplant donor. For the CDR3, the DNA is TGTGCCAGCAGTTTCGGGACAGCCTTTTATAATTCACCCCTCCACTTT. The encoded protein is CASSFGTAFYNSPLHF.